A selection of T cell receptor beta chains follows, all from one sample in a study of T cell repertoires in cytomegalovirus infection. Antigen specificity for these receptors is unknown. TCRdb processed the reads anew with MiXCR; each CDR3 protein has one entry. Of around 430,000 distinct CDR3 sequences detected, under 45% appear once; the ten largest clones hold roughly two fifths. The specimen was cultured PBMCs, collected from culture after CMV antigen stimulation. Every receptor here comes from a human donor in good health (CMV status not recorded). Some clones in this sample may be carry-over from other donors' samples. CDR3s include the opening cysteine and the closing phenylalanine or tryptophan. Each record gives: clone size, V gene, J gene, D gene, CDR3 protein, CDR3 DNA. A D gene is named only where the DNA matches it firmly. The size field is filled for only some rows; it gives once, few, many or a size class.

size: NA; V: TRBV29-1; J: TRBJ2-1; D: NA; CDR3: CSVETWSGDDNEQFF; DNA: TGCAGCGTTGAAACATGGTCGGGGGATGACAATGAGCAGTTCTTC
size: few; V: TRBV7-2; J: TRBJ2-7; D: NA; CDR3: CASSHEAYEQYF; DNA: TGTGCCAGCAGCCACGAGGCCTACGAGCAGTACTTC
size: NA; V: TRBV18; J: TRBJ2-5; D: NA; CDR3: CASSPSAWDQYF; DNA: TGTGCCAGCTCACCATCGGCTTGGGACCAGTACTTC
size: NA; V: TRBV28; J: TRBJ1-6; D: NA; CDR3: CASDGPNSPLHF; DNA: TGTGCCTCGGACGGGCCCAATTCACCCCTCCACTTT
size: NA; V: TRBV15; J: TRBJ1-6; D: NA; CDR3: CATSRGVSGDDSPLHF; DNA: TGTGCCACCAGCAGAGGGGTTTCGGGGGACGACTCACCCCTCCACTTT
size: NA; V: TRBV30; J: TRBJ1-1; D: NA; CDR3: CAWSSQAGTEAFF; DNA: TGTGCCTGGAGCTCCCAGGCCGGCACTGAAGCTTTCTTT
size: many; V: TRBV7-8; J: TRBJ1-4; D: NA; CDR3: CASSLVAFEGEKLFF; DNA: TGTGCCAGCAGCTTAGTGGCATTCGAGGGGGAAAAACTGTTTTTT
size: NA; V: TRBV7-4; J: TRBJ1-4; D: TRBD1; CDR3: CASRSGTGGEKLFF; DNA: TGTGCCAGCAGGTCCGGGACAGGCGGCGAAAAACTGTTTTTT
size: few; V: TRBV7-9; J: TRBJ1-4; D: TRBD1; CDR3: CASRYGTGGGKLFF; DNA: TGTGCCAGCAGATACGGGACAGGGGGCGGAAAACTGTTTTTT
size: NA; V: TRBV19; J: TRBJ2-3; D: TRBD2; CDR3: CASSISSGGTQYF; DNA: TGTGCCAGTAGTATTTCTTCGGGGGGTACGCAGTATTTT
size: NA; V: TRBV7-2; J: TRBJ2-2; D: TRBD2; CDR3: CASSFGGRGTGELFF; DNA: TGTGCCAGCAGCTTTGGGGGGAGGGGCACCGGGGAGCTGTTTTTT
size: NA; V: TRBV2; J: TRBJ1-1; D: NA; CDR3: CASSEVWEGTEAFF; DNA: TGTGCCAGCAGTGAAGTTTGGGAGGGCACTGAAGCTTTCTTT
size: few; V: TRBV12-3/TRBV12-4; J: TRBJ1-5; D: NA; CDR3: CASSFQYGPQHF; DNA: TGTGCCAGCAGTTTTCAATACGGGCCCCAGCATTTT
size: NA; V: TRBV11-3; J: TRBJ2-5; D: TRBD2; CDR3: CASSSLAGAEETQYF; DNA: TGTGCCAGCAGCTCCCTAGCGGGAGCGGAAGAGACCCAGTACTTC
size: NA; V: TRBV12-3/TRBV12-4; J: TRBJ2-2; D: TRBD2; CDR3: CASSLVRGGSTGELFF; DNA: TGTGCCAGCAGTTTAGTACGGGGCGGGAGCACCGGGGAGCTGTTTTTT
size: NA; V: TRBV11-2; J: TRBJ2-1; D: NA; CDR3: CASSLDFGNEQFF; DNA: TGTGCCAGCAGCCTAGATTTCGGGAATGAGCAGTTCTTC
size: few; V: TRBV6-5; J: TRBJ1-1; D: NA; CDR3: CASSYWGIDTEAFF; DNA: TGTGCCAGCAGTTACTGGGGGATAGACACTGAAGCTTTCTTT
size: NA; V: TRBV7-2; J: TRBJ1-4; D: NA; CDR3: CASSPPGYQIEKLFF; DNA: TGTGCCAGCAGCCCCCCAGGGTATCAAATAGAAAAACTGTTTTTT
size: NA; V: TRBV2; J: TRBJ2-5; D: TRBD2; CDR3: CASKSGRAAETQYF; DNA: TGTGCCAGCAAATCCGGGAGGGCCGCTGAGACCCAGTACTTC
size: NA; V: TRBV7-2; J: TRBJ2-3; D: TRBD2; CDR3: CASSPRTSEDTQYF; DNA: TGTGCCAGCAGCCCAAGGACTAGCGAAGATACGCAGTATTTT
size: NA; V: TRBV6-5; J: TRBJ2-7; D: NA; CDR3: CASKATDFSYEQYF; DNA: TGTGCCAGCAAGGCGACTGACTTTTCCTACGAGCAGTACTTC
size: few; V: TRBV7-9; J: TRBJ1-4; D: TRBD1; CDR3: CASSARRGLNEKLFF; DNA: TGTGCCAGCAGCGCAAGGAGGGGGCTTAATGAAAAACTGTTTTTT
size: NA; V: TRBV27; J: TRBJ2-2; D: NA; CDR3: CASRGSNTGELFF; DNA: TGTGCCAGCAGGGGATCGAACACCGGGGAGCTGTTTTTT
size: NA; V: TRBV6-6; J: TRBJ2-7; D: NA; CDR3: CASTQPGSGIYEQYF; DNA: TGTGCCAGCACCCAACCGGGATCCGGGATCTACGAGCAGTACTTC
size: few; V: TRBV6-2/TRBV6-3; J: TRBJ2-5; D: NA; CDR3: CASGQGETQYF; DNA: TGTGCCAGCGGCCAGGGAGAGACCCAGTACTTC
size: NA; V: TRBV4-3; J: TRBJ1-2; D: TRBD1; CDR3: CASSQAQGLNGYTF; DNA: TGCGCCAGCAGCCAGGCACAGGGGTTGAATGGCTACACCTTC
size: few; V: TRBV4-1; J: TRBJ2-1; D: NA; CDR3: CASSQVGARAYNEQFF; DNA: TGCGCCAGCAGCCAAGTAGGAGCGCGCGCCTACAATGAGCAGTTCTTC
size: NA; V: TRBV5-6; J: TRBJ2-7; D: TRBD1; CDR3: CASSSTGETGFSYEQYF; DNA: TGTGCCAGCAGCTCTACCGGAGAGACAGGGTTTAGCTACGAGCAGTACTTC
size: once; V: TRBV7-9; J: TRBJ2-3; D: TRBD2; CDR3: CASSLTSGPRGDTQYF; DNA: TGTGCCAGCAGCTTGACTAGCGGTCCCCGGGGAGATACGCAGTATTTT
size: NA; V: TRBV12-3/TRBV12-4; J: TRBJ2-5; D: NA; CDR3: CASSLRQGRQETQYF; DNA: TGTGCCAGCAGTTTACGGCAGGGACGCCAAGAGACCCAGTACTTC
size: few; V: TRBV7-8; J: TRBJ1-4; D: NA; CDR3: CASSEFGTNEKLFF; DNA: TGTGCCAGCAGCGAATTTGGAACTAATGAAAAACTGTTTTTT
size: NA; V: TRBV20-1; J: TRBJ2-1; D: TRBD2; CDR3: CSAKEGGRNNEQFF; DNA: TGCAGTGCTAAGGAAGGCGGGAGGAACAATGAGCAGTTCTTC
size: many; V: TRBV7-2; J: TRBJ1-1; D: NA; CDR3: CASSLDPAKGGAFF; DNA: TGTGCCAGCAGCTTAGACCCAGCCAAGGGGGGGGCTTTCTTT
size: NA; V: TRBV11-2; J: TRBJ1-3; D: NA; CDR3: CASSLNGGSGNTIYF; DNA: TGTGCCAGCAGCCTTAATGGGGGCTCTGGAAACACCATATATTTT
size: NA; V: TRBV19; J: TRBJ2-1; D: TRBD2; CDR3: CASSSPREGRYNEQFF; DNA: TGTGCCAGTAGTTCTCCGAGGGAGGGCCGCTACAATGAGCAGTTCTTC
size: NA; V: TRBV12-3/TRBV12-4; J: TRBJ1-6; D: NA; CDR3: CASSFGENNSPLHF; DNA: TGTGCCAGCAGTTTCGGAGAGAATAATTCACCCCTCCACTTT
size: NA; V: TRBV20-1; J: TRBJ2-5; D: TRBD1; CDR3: CSAPDREFQETQYF; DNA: TGCAGTGCCCCTGACAGGGAATTTCAAGAGACCCAGTACTTC
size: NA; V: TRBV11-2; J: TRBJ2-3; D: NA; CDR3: CASSLDQQQSAPTDTQYF; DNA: TGTGCCAGCAGCTTAGATCAACAGCAATCCGCCCCCACAGATACGCAGTATTTT
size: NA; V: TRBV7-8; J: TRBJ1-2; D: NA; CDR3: CASSLALGGNYGYTF; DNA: TGTGCCAGCAGCTTAGCGTTGGGGGGTAACTATGGCTACACCTTC
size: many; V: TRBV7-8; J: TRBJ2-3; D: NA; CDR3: CASSSPQLTTDTQYF; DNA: TGTGCCAGCAGCTCCCCACAGCTCACAACAGATACGCAGTATTTT
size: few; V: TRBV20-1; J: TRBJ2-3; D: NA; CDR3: CSAVGGAIDTQYF; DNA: TGCAGTGCCGTAGGGGGAGCGATAGATACGCAGTATTTT
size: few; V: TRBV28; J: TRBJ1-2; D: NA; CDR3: CASSPYRENYGYTF; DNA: TGTGCCAGCAGTCCTTACAGGGAAAACTATGGCTACACCTTC
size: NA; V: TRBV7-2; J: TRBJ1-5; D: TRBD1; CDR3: CASSLVGTGGNQPQHF; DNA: TGTGCCAGCAGCTTAGTCGGGACAGGGGGCAATCAGCCCCAGCATTTT